This TCR beta chain was observed in a study of regulatory T cells in long-lasting Graves disease. Indicated time point: newly diagnosed GD, antithyroid drugs for less than 3 months. The TCR library was prepared using RNA isolated from PBMCs. The CDR3 is 16 residues long. The V end was cut by 3 bases, the J end by 0 bases, with 16 bases between. Germline-derived CDR1 and CDR2 are SQVTM and ANQGSEA. TCR beta libraries were built with iRepertoire HTBI primers and Arm-PCR of CDR3 regions. TCRdb fed the multiplex PCR reads into MiXCR, producing one record per CDR3 protein. This sample has around 400,000 distinct CDR3 sequences, with approximately 15% found just once. Study-level findings and limits: Patients with persistent Graves' had lower TCR diversity than newly diagnosed patients. Not thyroid tissue but only peripheral blood was studied.

The sample holds a few counts of this clonotype. Its antigen is still unknown. The same data also contributed to another study, on T cells in Graves' hyperthyroidism and ophthalmopathy. Turning to that study: Aged 18 to 65, the patients had hyperthyroidism that was newly diagnosed and had lasted under 2 months. Most thyroid clonotypes with frequency above 0.001 were detected in blood.

This specimen consisted of peripheral blood mononuclear cells (PBMCs), obtained at new diagnosis, from a patient treated with antithyroid drugs. The genes are TRBV29-1 and TRBJ2-3; perhaps TRBD1 as D (6 bases). The clonotype comes from a woman aged 40-49 years with Graves disease. CDR3 DNA: TGCAGCGTTGAGGGGGCCCAGCGGACGAGCACAGATACGCAGTATTTT. Its translation is CSVEGAQRTSTDTQYF.